Presented here are 30 T cell receptor beta chains from one specimen sequenced in a study of human T cells and chemical hapten exposure. TCRdb used MiXCR to reprocess the RACE reads, holding one entry per CDR3 protein. The sample has more than 250,000 distinct CDR3 sequences; roughly 8.9% are singletons. The time point denotes: pre-sensitization, week 0. Regarding treatment: therapeutic diphenylcyclopropenone sensitization with weekly scalp DPC. This specimen was whole blood, taken in connection with sensitization to the hapten diphenylcyclopropenone (DPC). These receptors all stem from a woman aged 35 to 49 with alopecia areata. Some clones in this sample may be carry-over from other donors' samples.

The CDR3 coding sequence is TGTGCCATCACTAAGCGGGAGTTAGCCGGGGAGCTGTTTTTT. Translated, it gives CAITKRELAGELFF. This chain uses TRBV10-3 with TRBJ2-2, with 8 bases lining up with TRBD2. CDR3 size: 14 residues. The trim removed 7 bases at V and 6 bases at J, leaving 7 bases unmatched. Germline lookup yields CDR1 ENHRY and CDR2 SYGVKD.

The V and J genes are TRBV20-1 and TRBJ2-7; D possibly matches TRBD1 or TRBD2 (5 bases each). V dropped 3 bases and J dropped 0 bases, with 15 bases sitting between them. The CDR3 covers 15 residues. In germline, CDR1 is DFQATT, CDR2 SNEGSKA (reference sequence). DNA of the CDR3: TGCAGTGCTAGTAGCAGATGGGGGAGCTCCTACGAGCAGTACTTC. This translates into CSASSRWGSSYEQYF.

This clonotype came up many times. The chain combines TRBV9 with TRBJ1-3; D not resolved. The CDR3 runs to 14 residues. The V gene's germline CDR1 is SGDLS and CDR2 YYNGEE. With 3 bases removed from V and 4 bases from J, the gap between germline ends came to 11 bases. The CDR3 loop reads CASSDGGSGNTIYF. The CDR3 DNA follows: TGTGCCAGCAGCGACGGAGGATCGGGAAACACCATATATTTT.

There are a few counts of this clonotype. The V call is TRBV10-3, the J call TRBJ2-2, with D tentatively TRBD1 (6 bases). The V end was cut by 4 bases, the J end by 1 base, with 13 bases between. CDR1 is ENHRY, CDR2 SYGVKD, per germline. The CDR3 runs 16 residues. The CDR3 sequence: CAISAKQGQNTGELFF. The CDR3 nucleotides are TGTGCCATCAGTGCGAAGCAGGGGCAGAACACCGGGGAGCTGTTTTTT.

The sample holds a few counts of this clonotype. The chain carries TRBV2 and TRBJ2-3, with D uncertain. V lost 6 bases to trimming and J lost 0 bases, with 10 bases between them. Germline V gene data show CDR1 as SNHLY and CDR2 as FYNNEI. The CDR3 consists of 14 residues. As DNA, the CDR3 is TGTGCCAGCAGGGAGATACCTAGCACAGATACGCAGTATTTT. Translation: CASREIPSTDTQYF.

The chain couples TRBV6-2 or TRBV6-3 to TRBJ2-1, with no clear D. The CDR3 totals 15 residues. Germline CDR1 is MNHEY and CDR2 is SVGEGT. V lost 7 bases and J lost 3, with 16 bases in between. This CDR3 reads CASTPVGIDYNEQFF. The CDR3 DNA follows: TGTGCCAGCACCCCTGTGGGCATTGACTACAATGAGCAGTTCTTC.

The J gene is TRBJ2-7, the V gene TRBV6-6, with D maybe TRBD2 (5 bases). V lost 2 bases and J lost 7, with 15 bases in between. The CDR3 is made up of 14 amino acids. Germline assignment: CDR1 MNHNY and CDR2 SVGAGI (reference sequence). The CDR3 DNA is TGTGCCAGCAGTTACGGGTTCCTGGGCGGGGAGCAGTACTTC. It encodes CASSYGFLGGEQYF.

The sample holds a few counts of this clonotype. The V gene is TRBV15, the J gene TRBJ2-7, with 9 bases that match TRBD1. V lost 0 bases, J lost 7 bases, and 10 bases stayed unmatched. The V gene's germline CDR1 is LNHNV and CDR2 YYDKDF (reference sequence). This CDR3 spans 16 amino acids. The CDR3: CATSRDTGTGLGEQYF. CDR3 nucleotide sequence: TGTGCCACCAGCAGAGATACCGGGACAGGGCTAGGAGAGCAGTACTTC.

This clonotype occurred a few times. The rearrangement uses TRBV18 and TRBJ1-6; 10 nucleotides align to TRBD1. CDR3 length: 14 amino acids. In germline, CDR1 is KGHSH, CDR2 LQKENI. Trimming cost V 3 bases and J 9 bases; bases outside gene matches: 2. CDR3 in DNA: TGTGCCAGCTCACCCGACAGGGGGCTTTCACCCCTCCACTTT. This translates into CASSPDRGLSPLHF.

The V call is TRBV9, the J call TRBJ2-7, with TRBD2 matching over 9 bases. Germline CDR1 reads SGDLS; CDR2 reads YYNGEE. Trimming removed 0 bases from V and 4 bases from J; junction bases left unmatched: 5. The CDR3 covers 15 residues. In DNA, the CDR3 is TGTGCCAGCAGCGTAGTGTCTAGCGGGATATACGAGCAGTACTTC. Protein product: CASSVVSSGIYEQYF.

This clonotype was counted at least ten times. The V and J genes are TRBV9 and TRBJ2-1; D might be TRBD1 (7 bases). Trimming cost V 4 bases and J 1 base, with 12 bases left between them. The CDR3 is 15 amino acids. Germline assignment: CDR1 SGDLS and CDR2 YYNGEE. The CDR3 loop is CASSPQGGSYNEQFF. CDR3 DNA sequence: TGTGCCAGCAGCCCCCAGGGGGGTTCCTACAATGAGCAGTTCTTC.

The sample holds a few counts of this clonotype. V usage is TRBV28 and J usage is TRBJ2-7, with D tentatively TRBD1 (6 bases). The germline CDR1 and CDR2 sequences are MDHEN and SYDVKM. The length of the CDR3 is 15 residues. With 6 bases removed from V and 0 bases from J, the gap between germline ends came to 15 bases. The CDR3 loop is CASRPTGTISYEQYF. The CDR3 nucleotides read TGTGCCAGCAGGCCAACAGGGACAATCTCCTACGAGCAGTACTTC.

This clonotype was counted a few times. V gene TRBV12-3 or TRBV12-4 combines with J gene TRBJ2-2, with a tentative D call TRBD2 (6 bases). The CDR3 is 15 amino acids. The germline V and J ends were trimmed by 7 bases and 8 bases, with 20 bases remaining between them. CDR3 in DNA: TGTGCCAGCAACCCAATTAGCGGACCCGGAGGGGAGCTGTTTTTT. This encodes CASNPISGPGGELFF.

J is TRBJ2-1 and V is TRBV6-2 or TRBV6-3; TRBD1 aligns across 7 bases. CDR1 is MNHEY and CDR2 is SVGEGT in the germline V gene. J was trimmed by 2 bases and V by 7 bases; bases with no gene match: 8. The CDR3 loop spans 15 amino acids. The CDR3 DNA reads as TGTGCCAGCACCTTCGCTAGGGGGCCCTACAATGAGCAGTTCTTC. Translated: CASTFARGPYNEQFF.

The J gene is TRBJ2-3, the V gene TRBV29-1; 8 bases match TRBD1. Per the germline V gene, CDR1 is SQVTM and CDR2 is ANQGSEA. The CDR3 length is 15 residues. V dropped 0 bases and J dropped 5; count of bases not matched to a gene: 7. The CDR3 here is CSVEEGQGAVDTQYF. CDR3 sequence (DNA): TGCAGCGTTGAAGAGGGGCAGGGGGCCGTAGATACGCAGTATTTT.

The table lists this clonotype with many counts. DNA for the CDR3: TGTGCCAGCAGCCCTACCGGGACAGGATACTCTGGGGCCAACGTCCTGACTTTC. It is translated as CASSPTGTGYSGANVLTF. This rearrangement joins TRBV28 to TRBJ2-6; 8 positions agree with TRBD1. CDR1 MDHEN and CDR2 SYDVKM come from the germline V gene. After removal of 6 bases from V and 0 bases from J, the junction contained 10 bases not matched to a gene. The CDR3 has 18 amino acids.

The rearrangement links TRBV12-3 or TRBV12-4 to TRBJ1-6; D might be TRBD1 (5 bases). V was clipped by 5 bases and J by 8 bases, with 7 bases between them. The CDR3 spans 12 residues. CDR3 sequence: CASSRGDSPLHF. The CDR3 bases are TGTGCCAGCAGTAGAGGGGATTCACCCCTCCACTTT.

The CDR3 reads CASSQDRGGRKQFF. The CDR3 region has the DNA TGCGCCAGCAGCCAAGATCGGGGAGGGCGAAAGCAGTTCTTC. The chain has TRBV4-3 and TRBJ2-1; 7 bases fit TRBD2. CDR3 length: 14 amino acids. V trimming: 0 bases; J trimming: 11 bases; junction bases outside the gene matches: 7. Germline V lookup: CDR1 LGHNA, CDR2 YSLEER.

This sequence joins TRBV4-1 and TRBJ2-1; TRBD2 matches at 10 bases. This CDR3 has 18 residues. The germline V gene encodes CDR1 MGHRA and CDR2 YSYEKL. V shed 4 bases, J shed 6 bases, and the junction held 15 bases outside the gene matches. The CDR3 loop reads CASSLRGGTSGDRNEQFF. In DNA, the CDR3 is TGCGCCAGCAGCCTCAGGGGTGGTACTAGCGGGGACCGCAATGAGCAGTTCTTC.

V and J are TRBV5-1 and TRBJ2-1; D may match TRBD1 or TRBD2 (6 bases each). Trimming removed 3 bases at V and 9 bases at J, with 19 bases between. The V gene's germline CDR1 is SGHRS and CDR2 YFSETQ. The CDR3 spans 15 residues. CDR3 DNA: TGCGCCAGCAGCTCAGTTAAGAGGGGGGTGCTTGAGCAGTTCTTC. As protein: CASSSVKRGVLEQFF.

This clonotype was counted many times. The chain links TRBV29-1 to TRBJ2-3; TRBD2 is a possible D gene (7 bases). The CDR3 covers 13 residues. Trimming removed 7 bases at V and 4 bases at J, with 15 bases between. Looked up from germline, CDR1 is SQVTM and CDR2 is ANQGSEA. CDR3 bases: TGCAGCGGAACCGCGGGGGCGGCAGATACGCAGTATTTT. It translates to CSGTAGAADTQYF.

This clonotype has only a few counts. The chain is built from TRBV6-2 or TRBV6-3 and TRBJ2-7; D possibly matches TRBD1 or TRBD2 (6 bases each). V shed 4 bases and J shed 2 bases, with 12 bases lying between them. Germline-derived CDR1 and CDR2 are MNHEY and SVGEGT. The CDR3 totals 14 residues. The CDR3 protein is CASSLRGRPYEQYF. The CDR3 DNA reads TGTGCCAGCAGTTTACGGGGGCGGCCCTACGAGCAGTACTTC.

V and J are TRBV27 and TRBJ1-2; D might be TRBD1 (5 bases). The CDR3 is 14 residues long. Looked up from germline, CDR1 is MNHEY and CDR2 is SMNVEV (reference sequence). V was trimmed by 5 bases and J by 1 base, leaving 11 bases between them. The CDR3 loop is CASSTGGFNYGYTF. As DNA, the CDR3 is TGTGCCAGCAGTACCGGGGGTTTTAACTATGGCTACACCTTC.

This clonotype was counted a few times. The V and J genes are TRBV7-2 and TRBJ1-2, with D unclear. The CDR3 extends over 13 amino acids. Deletions cut 3 bases from V and 4 bases from J, with 9 bases between. Germline assignment: CDR1 SGHTA and CDR2 FQGNSA. The chain's CDR3 is CASSFGRPYGYTF. The CDR3 DNA sequence: TGTGCCAGCAGCTTTGGCAGGCCCTATGGCTACACCTTC.

This clonotype was seen a few times. The chain combines TRBV28 with TRBJ2-7; the match to TRBD1 covers 7 bases. Germline CDR1 and CDR2: MDHEN and SYDVKM. V shed 7 bases and J 3 bases; nucleotides not matched to a gene: 9. CDR3 length equals 14 residues. In DNA, the CDR3 is TGTGCCAGCACCACGGGACAGCGGCACTACGAGCAGTACTTC. Translated: CASTTGQRHYEQYF.

The sample holds a few counts of this clonotype. The gene calls are TRBV20-1 and TRBJ2-7; TRBD1 might be the D (6 bases). CDR3 length: 15 residues. Germline V lookup: CDR1 DFQATT, CDR2 SNEGSKA (reference sequence). V was trimmed by 3 bases and J by 2 bases, leaving 17 bases between them. In DNA, the CDR3 is TGCAGTGCTAGCCCAGGGGCCCCCGACCCCTACGAGCAGTACTTC. This gives the protein CSASPGAPDPYEQYF.

This clonotype was seen repeatedly, ten times or more. V gene TRBV29-1 combines with J gene TRBJ2-5; TRBD2 might be the D (5 bases). The V gene's germline CDR1 is SQVTM and CDR2 ANQGSEA. V was trimmed by 1 base and J by 7 bases, leaving 19 bases between them. The CDR3 contains 15 residues. The CDR3 reads CSVEAQERPKGTQYF. The CDR3 region has the DNA TGCAGCGTTGAAGCCCAGGAGCGGCCTAAAGGGACCCAGTACTTC.

This clonotype turned up a few times. V is TRBV6-5 and J is TRBJ2-2, with D uncertain. Germline V gene data show CDR1 as MNHEY and CDR2 as SVGAGI. Trimming took off 11 bases at V and 0 bases at J, with 10 bases between the two ends. The CDR3 has 13 residues. CDR3 amino acids: CAAAAANTGELFF. The CDR3 bases are TGTGCCGCCGCGGCAGCGAACACCGGGGAGCTGTTTTTT.

This clonotype was counted at least ten times. The chain is built from TRBV29-1 and TRBJ1-5; tentatively, D is TRBD1 (6 bases). Trimming took 4 bases from V and 7 from J, leaving 11 bases between them. Germline V gene sequence: CDR1 SQVTM, CDR2 ANQGSEA. The CDR3 covers 12 residues. CDR3: CSVAGTNQPQHF. The CDR3 DNA follows: TGCAGCGTTGCTGGGACAAACCAGCCCCAGCATTTT.

This clonotype appeared many times. V usage is TRBV27 and J usage is TRBJ2-7, with D unclear. CDR1 is MNHEY, CDR2 SMNVEV, per germline (reference sequence). V lost 2 bases, J lost 3 bases, and 8 bases lay in between. The CDR3 loop spans 13 amino acids. CDR3 coding DNA: TGTGCCAGCAGTTTAAGCTCCCACTACGAGCAGTACTTC. It is translated as CASSLSSHYEQYF.